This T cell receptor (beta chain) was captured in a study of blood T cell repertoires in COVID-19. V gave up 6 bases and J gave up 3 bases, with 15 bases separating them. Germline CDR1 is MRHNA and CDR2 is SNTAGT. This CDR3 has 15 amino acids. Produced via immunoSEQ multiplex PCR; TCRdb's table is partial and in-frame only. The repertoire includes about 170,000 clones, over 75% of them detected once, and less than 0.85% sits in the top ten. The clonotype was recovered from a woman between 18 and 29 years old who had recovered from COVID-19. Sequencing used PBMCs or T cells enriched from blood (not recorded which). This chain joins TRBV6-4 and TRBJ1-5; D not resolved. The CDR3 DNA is TGTGCCAGCAGAAGAGTAATTTCTTACAATCAGCCCCAGCATTTT. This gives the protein CASRRVISYNQPQHF.